This TCR beta chain was retrieved from a study of T cell responses to AZD1222 COVID-19 vaccine. Assay used: immunoSEQ multiplex PCR; TCRdb lists only in-frame clones, some missing. This table holds some 130,000 clones, 88% found once. The CDR3 contains 13 residues. V was shortened by 6 bases and J by 4 bases, with 13 bases between the two germline ends. In germline, CDR1 is MDHEN, CDR2 SYDVKM. Study-wide results and caveats: Baseline seropositives among AZD1222 recipients totaled only 5 to 7. Close to half of all spike-specific TCRs reportedly target regions of the variants that are unmutated. Mapped onto spike, vaccine-associated CD4 TCRs spanned it and were dominant at 160-218 and 743-854. Spike-specific TCR breadth and depth went up after people got two AZD1222 doses.

About this clone itself: Its antigen is as yet unknown.

Sequencing was performed on peripheral blood, taken on day 0 of MenACWY control vaccination. This receptor was identified in an adult in good health. The rearrangement uses TRBV28 and TRBJ2-7; D is unresolved. The CDR3 DNA reads TGTGCCAGCAGCTCAGTCTCTCCGTACGAGCAGTACTTC. It encodes CASSSVSPYEQYF.